This T cell receptor beta chain was found in a study of siplizumab effects on memory and regulatory T cells. Study-level results: With siplizumab, cumulative frequency of CD4+ memory-derived alloreactive sequences dropped significantly. The study found naive T cells seemingly more diverse than memory cells and seemingly major alloresponse contributors. With siplizumab, Treg-derived clones averaged roughly 69% of mappable alloreactive CD4+ clones, versus approximately 27% in controls.

About this clone itself: The antigen is undetermined.

The assay covered some 100,000 TCR templates per sample. Sequenced by immunoSEQ multiplex PCR; TCRdb stores in-frame clones only, minus some. The data contain 90,000 to 120,000 clones, around 95% of them singletons. This CDR3 has 14 residues. CDR1 is LNHDA, CDR2 SQIVND, per germline (reference sequence). Trimming took 9 bases from V and 4 from J, leaving 18 bases between them. The rearrangement uses TRBV19 and TRBJ2-5; D is perhaps TRBD1 (6 bases). This sequence was found in a human donor in good health. The sequenced sample was Tregs sorted from blood. This CDR3 reads CASANREVVETQYF. CDR3 sequence (DNA): TGTGCCAGCGCCAACAGGGAAGTGGTAGAGACCCAGTACTTC.